This T cell receptor beta chain was documented in a study of T cells in Graves' hyperthyroidism and ophthalmopathy. The ends were cut back, 3 bases at V and 4 bases at J, with 9 bases in the middle. Looked up from germline, CDR1 is WNHNN and CDR2 is SYGVQD (reference sequence). There are 14 residues in the CDR3. This clonotype occurred many times. Researchers took RNA transcripts and amplified the TCR beta CDR3 regions from them. In the first-round RT-PCR of the TCR CDR3, the HTBI primer set was used. TCRdb re-analysed the multiplex PCR reads in MiXCR, keeping a single row per CDR3 protein. Of about 360,000 distinct CDR3 sequences in the sample, 15% to 20% were seen once. Diagnosis relied on clinical symptoms, serum thyroxine and TRAb, thyroid ultrasound and orbital computed tomography.

The sample consisted of blood. The clonotype was recovered from a woman under 30 with Graves' hyperthyroidism. The V gene is TRBV10-1, the J gene TRBJ2-2; D is possibly TRBD1 (5 bases). The CDR3: CASSESGLTGELFF. The CDR3 region has the DNA TGCGCCAGCAGTGAATCAGGGCTCACCGGGGAGCTGTTTTTT.